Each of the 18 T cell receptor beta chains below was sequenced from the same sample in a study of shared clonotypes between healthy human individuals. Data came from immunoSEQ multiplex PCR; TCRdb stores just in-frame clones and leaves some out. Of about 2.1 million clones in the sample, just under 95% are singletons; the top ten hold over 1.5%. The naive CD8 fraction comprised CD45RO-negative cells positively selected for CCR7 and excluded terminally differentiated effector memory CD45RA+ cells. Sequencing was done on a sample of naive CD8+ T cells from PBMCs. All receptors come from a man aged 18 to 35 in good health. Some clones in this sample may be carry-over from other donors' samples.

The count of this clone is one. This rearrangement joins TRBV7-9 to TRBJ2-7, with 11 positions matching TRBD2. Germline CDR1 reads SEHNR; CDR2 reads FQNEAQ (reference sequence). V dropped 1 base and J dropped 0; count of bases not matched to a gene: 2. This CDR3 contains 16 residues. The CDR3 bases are TGTGCCAGCAGCTTAGGTGGGACTAGCGGCTCCTACGAGCAGTACTTC. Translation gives CASSLGGTSGSYEQYF.

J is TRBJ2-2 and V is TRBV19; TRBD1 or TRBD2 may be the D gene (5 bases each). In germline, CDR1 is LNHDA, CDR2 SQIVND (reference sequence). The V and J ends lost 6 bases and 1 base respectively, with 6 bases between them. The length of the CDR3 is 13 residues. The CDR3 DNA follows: TGTGCCAGTAGGAGGGGGAACACCGGGGAGCTGTTTTTT. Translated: CASRRGNTGELFF.

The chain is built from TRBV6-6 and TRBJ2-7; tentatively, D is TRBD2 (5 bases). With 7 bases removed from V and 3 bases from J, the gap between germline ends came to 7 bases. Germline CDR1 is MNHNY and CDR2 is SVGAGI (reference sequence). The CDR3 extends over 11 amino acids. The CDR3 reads CASTGDYEQYF. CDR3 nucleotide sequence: TGTGCCAGCACCGGGGACTACGAGCAGTACTTC.

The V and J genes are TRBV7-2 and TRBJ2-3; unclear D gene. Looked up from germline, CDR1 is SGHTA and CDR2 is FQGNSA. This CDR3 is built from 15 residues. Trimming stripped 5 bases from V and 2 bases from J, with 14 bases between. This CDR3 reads CASSPTPAATDTQYF. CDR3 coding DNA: TGTGCCAGCAGCCCAACCCCCGCGGCCACAGATACGCAGTATTTT.

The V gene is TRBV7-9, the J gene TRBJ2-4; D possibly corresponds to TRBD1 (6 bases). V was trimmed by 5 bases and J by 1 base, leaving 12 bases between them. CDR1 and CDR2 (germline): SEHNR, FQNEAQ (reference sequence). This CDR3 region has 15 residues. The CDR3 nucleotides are TGTGCCAGCAGCGAACTTAGGGGGGCCAAAAACATTCAGTACTTC. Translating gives CASSELRGAKNIQYF.

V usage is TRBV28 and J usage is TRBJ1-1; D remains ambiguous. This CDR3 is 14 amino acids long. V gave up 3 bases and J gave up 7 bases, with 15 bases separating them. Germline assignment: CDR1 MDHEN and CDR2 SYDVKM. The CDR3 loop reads CASSFKRQNNEAFF. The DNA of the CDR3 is TGTGCCAGCAGTTTTAAGAGGCAGAATAATGAAGCTTTCTTT.

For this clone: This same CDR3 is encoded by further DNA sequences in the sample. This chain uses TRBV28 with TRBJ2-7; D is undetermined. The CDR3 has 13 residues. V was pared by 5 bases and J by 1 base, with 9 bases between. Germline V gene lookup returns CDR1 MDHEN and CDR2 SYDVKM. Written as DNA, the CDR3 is TGTGCCAGCAGTCGCCTCGGATCCTACGAGCAGTACTTC. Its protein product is CASSRLGSYEQYF.

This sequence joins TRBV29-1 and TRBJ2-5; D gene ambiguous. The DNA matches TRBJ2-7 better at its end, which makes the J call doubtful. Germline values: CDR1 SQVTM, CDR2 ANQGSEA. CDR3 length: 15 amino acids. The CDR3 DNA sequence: TGCAGCGTTGAAGATCAGCACGGCACCGCTTACGAGCAGTACTTC. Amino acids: CSVEDQHGTAYEQYF.

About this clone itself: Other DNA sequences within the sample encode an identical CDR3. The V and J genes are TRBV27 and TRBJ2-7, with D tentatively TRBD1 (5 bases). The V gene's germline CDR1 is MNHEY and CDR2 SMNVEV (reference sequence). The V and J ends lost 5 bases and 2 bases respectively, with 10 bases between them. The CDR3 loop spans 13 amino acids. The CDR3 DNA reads TGTGCCAGCAGTCTTAGGGGCCCCTACGAGCAGTACTTC. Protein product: CASSLRGPYEQYF.

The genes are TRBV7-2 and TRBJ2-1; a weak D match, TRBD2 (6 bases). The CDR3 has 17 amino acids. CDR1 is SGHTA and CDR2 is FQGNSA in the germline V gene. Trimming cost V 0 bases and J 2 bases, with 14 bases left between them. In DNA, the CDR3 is TGTGCCAGCAGCTTAGCGTGGGAGGATAGCACCTACAATGAGCAGTTCTTC. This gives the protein CASSLAWEDSTYNEQFF.

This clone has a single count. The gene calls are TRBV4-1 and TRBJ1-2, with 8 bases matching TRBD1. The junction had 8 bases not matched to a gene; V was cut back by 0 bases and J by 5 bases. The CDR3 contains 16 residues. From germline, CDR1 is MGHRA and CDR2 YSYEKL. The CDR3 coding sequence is TGCGCCAGCAGCCAAGATATTAGGACAGGGTTTTATGGCTACACCTTC. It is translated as CASSQDIRTGFYGYTF.

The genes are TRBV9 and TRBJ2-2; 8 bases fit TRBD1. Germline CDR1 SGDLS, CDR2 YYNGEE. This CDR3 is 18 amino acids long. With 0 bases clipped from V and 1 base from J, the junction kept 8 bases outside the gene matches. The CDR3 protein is CASSVDRGRLVNTGELFF. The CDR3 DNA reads TGTGCCAGCAGCGTAGACAGGGGGAGACTAGTGAACACCGGGGAGCTGTTTTTT.

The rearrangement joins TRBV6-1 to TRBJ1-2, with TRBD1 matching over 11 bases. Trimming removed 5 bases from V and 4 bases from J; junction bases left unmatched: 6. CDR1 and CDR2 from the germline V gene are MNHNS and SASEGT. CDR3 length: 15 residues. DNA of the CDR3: TGTGCCAGCAGTACCGGGACAGGGGGAGGCTATGGCTACACCTTC. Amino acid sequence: CASSTGTGGGYGYTF.

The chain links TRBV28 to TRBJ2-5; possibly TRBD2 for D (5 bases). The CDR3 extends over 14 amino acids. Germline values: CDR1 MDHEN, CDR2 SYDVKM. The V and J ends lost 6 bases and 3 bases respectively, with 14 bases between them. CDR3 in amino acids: CASSPPGIEETQYF. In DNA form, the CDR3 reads TGTGCCAGCAGCCCCCCGGGGATCGAAGAGACCCAGTACTTC.

CDR3 amino acids: CASSSRQGANTEAFF. Here the CDR3 DNA reads TGCGCCAGCAGCTCGAGACAGGGTGCGAACACTGAAGCTTTCTTT. The rearrangement joins TRBV4-1 to TRBJ1-1; 7 nucleotides align to TRBD1. The germline CDR1 and CDR2 sequences are MGHRA and YSYEKL. Trimming at V came to 5 bases and at J to 1 base, leaving 7 bases not matched to a gene. CDR3 length: 15 residues.

For the CDR3, the DNA is TGTGCCAGCAGCTCGCATAGCGGGGGTTCGCGGAATGAGCAGTTCTTC. Protein sequence: CASSSHSGGSRNEQFF. The chain carries TRBV7-9 and TRBJ2-1, with 9 bases identical to TRBD2. CDR1 is SEHNR and CDR2 is FQNEAQ in the germline V gene (reference sequence). J lost 7 bases, V lost 4 bases, and 11 bases had no gene match. The CDR3 covers 16 residues.

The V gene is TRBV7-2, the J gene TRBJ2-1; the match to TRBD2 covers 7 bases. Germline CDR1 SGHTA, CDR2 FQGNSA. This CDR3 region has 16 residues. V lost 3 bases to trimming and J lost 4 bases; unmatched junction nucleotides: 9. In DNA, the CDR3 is TGTGCCAGCAGCTTTTCGAGGTGGGAGGGATACAATGAGCAGTTCTTC. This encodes CASSFSRWEGYNEQFF.

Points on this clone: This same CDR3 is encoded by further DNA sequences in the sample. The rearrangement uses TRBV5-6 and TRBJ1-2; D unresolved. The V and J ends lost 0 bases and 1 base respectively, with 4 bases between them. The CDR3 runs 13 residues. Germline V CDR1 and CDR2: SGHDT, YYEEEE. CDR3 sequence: CASSLGSNYGYTF. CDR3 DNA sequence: TGTGCCAGCAGCTTGGGGAGTAACTATGGCTACACCTTC.